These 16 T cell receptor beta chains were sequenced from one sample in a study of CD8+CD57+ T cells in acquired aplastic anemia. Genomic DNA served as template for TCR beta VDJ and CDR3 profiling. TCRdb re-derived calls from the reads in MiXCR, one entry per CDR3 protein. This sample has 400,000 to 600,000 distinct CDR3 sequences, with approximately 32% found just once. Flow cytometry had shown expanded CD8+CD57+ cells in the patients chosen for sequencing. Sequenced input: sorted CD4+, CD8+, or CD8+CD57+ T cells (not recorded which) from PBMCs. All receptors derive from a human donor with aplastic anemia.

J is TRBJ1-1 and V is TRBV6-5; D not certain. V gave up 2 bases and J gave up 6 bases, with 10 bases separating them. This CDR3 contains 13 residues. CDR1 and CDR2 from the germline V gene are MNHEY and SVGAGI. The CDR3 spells CASSYADLAEAFF. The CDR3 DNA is TGTGCCAGCAGTTACGCGGACCTCGCTGAAGCTTTCTTT.

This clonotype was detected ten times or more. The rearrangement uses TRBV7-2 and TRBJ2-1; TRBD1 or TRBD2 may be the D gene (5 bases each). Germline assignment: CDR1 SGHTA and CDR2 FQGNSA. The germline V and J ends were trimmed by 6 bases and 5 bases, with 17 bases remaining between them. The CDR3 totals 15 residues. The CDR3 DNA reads TGTGCCAGCAGTATGACCGGGACGCTAGACAATGAGCAGTTCTTC. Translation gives CASSMTGTLDNEQFF.

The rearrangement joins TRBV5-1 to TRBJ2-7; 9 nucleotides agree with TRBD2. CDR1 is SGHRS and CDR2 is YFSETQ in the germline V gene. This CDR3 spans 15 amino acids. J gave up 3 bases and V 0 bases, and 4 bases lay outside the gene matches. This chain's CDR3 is CASSLALAGNYEQYV. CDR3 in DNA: TGCGCCAGCAGCTTGGCCCTAGCGGGAAACTACGAGCAGTACGTC.

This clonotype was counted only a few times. CDR3 coding DNA: TGTGCCAGCAACCTTGGGGATAGCAATCAGCCCCAGCATTTT. Translated: CASNLGDSNQPQHF. The chain combines TRBV12-3 or TRBV12-4 with TRBJ1-5; D gene unclear. The CDR3 has 14 residues. V shed 7 bases and J shed 0 bases, with 10 bases lying between them.

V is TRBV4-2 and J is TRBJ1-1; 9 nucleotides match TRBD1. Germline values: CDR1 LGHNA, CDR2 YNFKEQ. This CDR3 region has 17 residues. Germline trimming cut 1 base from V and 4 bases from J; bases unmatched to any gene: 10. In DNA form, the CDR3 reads TGTGCCAGCAGCCAAGGTCCGGGACAGGGTCGGGGCACTGAAGCTTTCTTT. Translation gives CASSQGPGQGRGTEAFF.

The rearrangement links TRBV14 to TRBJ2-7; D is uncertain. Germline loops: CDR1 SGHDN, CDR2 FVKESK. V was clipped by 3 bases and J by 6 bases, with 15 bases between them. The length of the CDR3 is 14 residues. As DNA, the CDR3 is TGTGCCAGCAGCCACGAACCTGGAAGAGGCGAGCAGTACTTC. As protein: CASSHEPGRGEQYF. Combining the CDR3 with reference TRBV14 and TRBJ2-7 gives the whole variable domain EAGVTQFPSHSVIEKGQTVTLRCDPISGHDNLYWYRRVMGKEIKFLLHFVKESKQDESGMPNNRFLAERTGGTYSTLKVQPAELEDSGVYFCASSHEPGRGEQYFGPGTRLTVT.

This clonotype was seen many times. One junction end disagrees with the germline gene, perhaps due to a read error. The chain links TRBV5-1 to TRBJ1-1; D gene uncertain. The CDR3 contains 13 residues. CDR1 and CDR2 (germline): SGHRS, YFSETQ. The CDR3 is CASSLGRDTEAFF. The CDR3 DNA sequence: TGTGCCAGCAGCCTGGGAAGGGACACTGAAGCTTTCTTT. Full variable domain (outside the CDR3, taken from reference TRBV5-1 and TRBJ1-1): KAGVTQTPRYLIKTRGQQVTLSCSPISGHRSVSWYQQTPGQGLQFLFEYFSETQRNKGNFPGRFSGRQFSNSRSEMNVSTLELGDSALYLCASSLGRDTEAFFGQGTRLTVV.

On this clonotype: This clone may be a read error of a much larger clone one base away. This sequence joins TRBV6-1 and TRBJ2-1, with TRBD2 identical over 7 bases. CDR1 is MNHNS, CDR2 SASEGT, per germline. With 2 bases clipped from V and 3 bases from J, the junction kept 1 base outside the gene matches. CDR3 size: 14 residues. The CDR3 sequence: CASSEQRDYNEQFF. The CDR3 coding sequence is TGTGCCAGCAGTGAACAGCGGGACTACAATGAGCAGTTCTTC.

CDR3 nucleotides: TGTGCCAGCAGTCGTAATACAGGGTTAGCTAATGAAAAACTGTTTTTT. It specifies CASSRNTGLANEKLFF. The chain couples TRBV11-2 to TRBJ1-4, with D maybe TRBD1 (6 bases). V was clipped by 6 bases and J by 3 bases, with 17 bases between them. The CDR3 extends over 16 amino acids. CDR1 is SGHAT, CDR2 FQNNGV, per germline.

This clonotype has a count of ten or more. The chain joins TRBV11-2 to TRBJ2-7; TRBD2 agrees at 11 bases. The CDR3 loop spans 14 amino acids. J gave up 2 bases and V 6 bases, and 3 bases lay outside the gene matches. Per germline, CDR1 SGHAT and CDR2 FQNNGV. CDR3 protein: CASRRLAGTYEQYF. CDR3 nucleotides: TGTGCCAGCAGACGACTAGCGGGAACCTACGAGCAGTACTTC.

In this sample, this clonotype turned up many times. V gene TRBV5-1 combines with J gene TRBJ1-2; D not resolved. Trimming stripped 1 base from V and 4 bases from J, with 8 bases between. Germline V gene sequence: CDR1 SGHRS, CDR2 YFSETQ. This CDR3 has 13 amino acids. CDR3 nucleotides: TGCGCCAGCAGCTTGACAGCACCCTATGGCTACACCTTC. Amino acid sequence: CASSLTAPYGYTF.

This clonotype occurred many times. CDR3 DNA: TGTGCCAGCAGCGTAGTGGTTACGGGTGAAGCTTTCTTT. Translating gives CASSVVVTGEAFF. The chain couples TRBV9 to TRBJ1-1; D ambiguous. The V end was cut by 0 bases, the J end by 7 bases, with 10 bases between. CDR3 length: 13 amino acids. The V gene's germline CDR1 is SGDLS and CDR2 YYNGEE. Drawing the rest from reference TRBV9 and TRBJ1-1, the complete variable domain is DSGVTQTPKHLITATGQRVTLRCSPRSGDLSVYWYQQSLDQGLQFLIQYYNGEERAKGNILERFSAQQFPDLHSELNLSSLELGDSALYFCASSVVVTGEAFFGQGTRLTVV.

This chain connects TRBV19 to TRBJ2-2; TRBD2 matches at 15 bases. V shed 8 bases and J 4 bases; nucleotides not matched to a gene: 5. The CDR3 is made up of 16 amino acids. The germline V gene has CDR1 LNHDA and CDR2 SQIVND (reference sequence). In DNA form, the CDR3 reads TGTGCCAGTGGACTAGCGGGAGGGGGGGGCACCGGGGAGCTGTTTTTT. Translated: CASGLAGGGGTGELFF. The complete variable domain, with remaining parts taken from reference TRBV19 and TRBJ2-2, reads DGGITQSPKYLFRKEGQNVTLSCEQNLNHDAMYWYRQDPGQGLRLIYYSQIVNDFQKGDIAEGYSVSREKKESFPLTVTSAQKNPTAFYLCASGLAGGGGTGELFFGEGSRLTVL.

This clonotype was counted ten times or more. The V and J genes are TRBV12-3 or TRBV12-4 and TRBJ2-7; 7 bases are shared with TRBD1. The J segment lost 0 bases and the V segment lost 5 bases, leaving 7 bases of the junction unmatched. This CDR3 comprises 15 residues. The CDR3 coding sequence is TGTGCCAGCAGTAGGACAGGAGACGTCTCCTACGAGCAGTACTTC. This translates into CASSRTGDVSYEQYF.

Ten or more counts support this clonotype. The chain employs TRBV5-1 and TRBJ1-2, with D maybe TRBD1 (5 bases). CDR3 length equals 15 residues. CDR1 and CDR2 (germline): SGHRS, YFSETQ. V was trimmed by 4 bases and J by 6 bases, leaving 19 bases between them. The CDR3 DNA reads TGCGCCAGCAGCAAGGTGATAAGCAGGGCGGATGGCTACACCTTC. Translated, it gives CASSKVISRADGYTF.

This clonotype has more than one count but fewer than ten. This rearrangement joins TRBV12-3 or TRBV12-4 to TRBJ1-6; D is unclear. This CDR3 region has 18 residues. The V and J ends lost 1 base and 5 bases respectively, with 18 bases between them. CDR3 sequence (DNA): TGTGCCAGCAGTTTAGGAGCCCATTGGAGAGCTAATAATTCACCCCTCCACTTT. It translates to CASSLGAHWRANNSPLHF.